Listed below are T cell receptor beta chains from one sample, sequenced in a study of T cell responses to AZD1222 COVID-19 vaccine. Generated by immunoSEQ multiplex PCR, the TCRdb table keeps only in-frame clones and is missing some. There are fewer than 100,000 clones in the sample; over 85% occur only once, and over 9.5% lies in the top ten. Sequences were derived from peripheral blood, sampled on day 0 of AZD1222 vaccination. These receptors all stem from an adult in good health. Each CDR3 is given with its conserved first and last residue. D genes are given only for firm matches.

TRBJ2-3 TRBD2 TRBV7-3 TGTGCCAGCAGCTTAGCAAGCGGGGGGGCTGATACGCAGTATTTT CASSLASGGADTQYF
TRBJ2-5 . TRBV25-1 TGTGCCAGCAGTGAGTTTGCGGAAATAGAGACCCAGTACTTC CASSEFAEIETQYF
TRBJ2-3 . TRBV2 TGTGCCACGGAGACAGGTATTTCACAGATAACGCAGTATTTT CATETGISQITQYF
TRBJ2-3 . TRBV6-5 TGTGCCAGCTCCCCCACGCACTCTAGCACAGATACGCAGTATTTT CASSPTHSSTDTQYF
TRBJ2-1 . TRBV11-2 TGTGCCAGCAGCTTAGGCTACGGCCGGAGCTCCTACAATGAGCAGTTCTTC CASSLGYGRSSYNEQFF
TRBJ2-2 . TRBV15 TGTGCCACCAGCCCCGGCGGGGCTGCCACCGGGGAGCTGTTTTTT CATSPGGAATGELFF
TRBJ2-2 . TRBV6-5 TGTGCCAGCAGCACATTTTCCGGGGAGCTGTTTTTT CASSTFSGELFF
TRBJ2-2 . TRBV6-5 TGTGCCAGCAGTAACTTCGCGGGGACGAACACCGGGGAGCTGTTTTTT CASSNFAGTNTGELFF
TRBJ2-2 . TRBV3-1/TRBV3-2 TGTGCCAGCAGCCACCAGTTTAGCGGACGACAATACACCGGGGAGCTGTTTTTT CASSHQFSGRQYTGELFF
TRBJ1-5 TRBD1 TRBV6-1 TGTGCCAGCAGTGAATTCGGGACAGGGGCCAGCAATCAGCCCCAGCATTTT CASSEFGTGASNQPQHF
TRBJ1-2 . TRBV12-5 TGTGCTAGTGGTTTGGCTCCCCTAGAAAACAACTATGGCTACACCTTC CASGLAPLENNYGYTF
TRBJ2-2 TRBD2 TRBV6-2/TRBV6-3 TGTGCCAGCAGTTGGGTCGGCGGGAGCGCCGGGGAGCTGTTTTTT CASSWVGGSAGELFF
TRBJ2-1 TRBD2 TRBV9 TGTGCCAGCAGCGTAGAGGCTAGCGGGAGGACAGGGAATGAGCAGTTCTTC CASSVEASGRTGNEQFF
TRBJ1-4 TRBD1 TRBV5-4 TGTGCCAGCAGCACGGACAGGGGGCATGAAAAACTGTTTTTT CASSTDRGHEKLFF
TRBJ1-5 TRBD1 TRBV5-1 TGCGCCAGCAGCTTCTTCACGGACAGGGGAGGTCAGCCCCAGCATTTT CASSFFTDRGGQPQHF
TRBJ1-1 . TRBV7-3 TGTGCCAGCAGCTTAACGAACGAGGGCCCTACGGCTTTCTTT CASSLTNEGPTAFF
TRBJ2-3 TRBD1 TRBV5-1 TGCGCCAGCAGCTGGGGACAGGGGATGACAGATACGCAGTATTTT CASSWGQGMTDTQYF
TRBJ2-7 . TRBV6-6 TGTGCCAGCAGTGCCCACAGGGACTCCTACGAGCAGTACTTC CASSAHRDSYEQYF
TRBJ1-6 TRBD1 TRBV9 TGTGCCAGCAGCGTATCGCAGGGGGGGAATTCACCCCTCCACTTT CASSVSQGGNSPLHF
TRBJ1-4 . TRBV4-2 TGTGCCAGCAGCCAAGAAGAGGGGCAACCTAATGAAAAACTGTTTTTT CASSQEEGQPNEKLFF
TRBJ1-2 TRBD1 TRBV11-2 TGTGCCAGCAGCCCGCCCGGGACAGGGTATGAAATCCGACGTGGCTACACCTTC CASSPPGTGYEIRRGYTF
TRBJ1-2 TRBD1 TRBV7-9 TGTGCCAGCTCACAGGGGGAACCTCTCTATGGCTACACCTTC CASSQGEPLYGYTF
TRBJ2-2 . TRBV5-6 TGTGCCAGCAGCCCTAACCGAGGGAACACCGGGGAGCTGTTTTTT CASSPNRGNTGELFF
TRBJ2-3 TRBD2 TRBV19 TGTGCCAGTGCGGCGGGGGGGCGGTCGGATACGCAGTATTTT CASAAGGRSDTQYF
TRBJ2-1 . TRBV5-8 TGTGCCAGCAGCTTGGAGGGGGATACGACCGGAGTTCTAAATGAGCAGTTCTTC CASSLEGDTTGVLNEQFF
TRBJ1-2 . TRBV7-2 TGTGCCAGCAGCCTTCGTATGGGGTCAGGCTACACCTTC CASSLRMGSGYTF
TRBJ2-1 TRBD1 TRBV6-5 TGTGCCAGCAGTTACAGGGGGACAGGGCACAATGAGCAGTTCTTC CASSYRGTGHNEQFF